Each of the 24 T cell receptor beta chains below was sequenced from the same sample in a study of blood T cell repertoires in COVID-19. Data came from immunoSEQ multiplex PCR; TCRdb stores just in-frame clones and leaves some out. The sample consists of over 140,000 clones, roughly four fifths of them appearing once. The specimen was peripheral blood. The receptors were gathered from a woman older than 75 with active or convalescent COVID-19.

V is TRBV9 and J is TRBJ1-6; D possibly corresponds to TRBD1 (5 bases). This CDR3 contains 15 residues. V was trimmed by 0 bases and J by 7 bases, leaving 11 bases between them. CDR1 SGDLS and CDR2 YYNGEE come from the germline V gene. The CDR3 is CASSVVGEGNSPLHF. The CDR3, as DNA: TGTGCCAGCAGCGTAGTAGGGGAGGGGAATTCACCCCTCCACTTT.

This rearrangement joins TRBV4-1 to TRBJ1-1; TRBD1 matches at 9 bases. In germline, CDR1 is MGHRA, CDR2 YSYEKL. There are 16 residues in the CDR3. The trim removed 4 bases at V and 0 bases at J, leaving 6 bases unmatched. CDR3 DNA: TGCGCCAGCAGCCCCCGGGACAGGGAAATGAACACTGAAGCTTTCTTT. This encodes CASSPRDREMNTEAFF.

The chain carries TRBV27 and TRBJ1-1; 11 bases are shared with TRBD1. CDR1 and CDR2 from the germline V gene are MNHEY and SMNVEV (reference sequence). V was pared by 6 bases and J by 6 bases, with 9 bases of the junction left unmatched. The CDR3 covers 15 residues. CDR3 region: CASRDSGTGGSEAFF. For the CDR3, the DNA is TGTGCCAGCAGGGACTCCGGGACAGGGGGGTCTGAAGCTTTCTTT.

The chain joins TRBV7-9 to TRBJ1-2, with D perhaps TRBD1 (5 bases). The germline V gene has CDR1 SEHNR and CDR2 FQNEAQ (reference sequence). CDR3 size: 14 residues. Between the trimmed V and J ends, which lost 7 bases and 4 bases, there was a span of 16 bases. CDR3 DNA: TGTGCCAGCACCCCGAGGGGCGGGATCTATGGCTACACCTTC. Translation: CASTPRGGIYGYTF.

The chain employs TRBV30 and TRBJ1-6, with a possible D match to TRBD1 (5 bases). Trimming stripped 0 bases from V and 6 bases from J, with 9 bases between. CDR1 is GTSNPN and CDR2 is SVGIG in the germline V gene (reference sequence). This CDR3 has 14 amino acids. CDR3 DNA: TGTGCCTGGAGTGTAGACAGCGTTAATTCACCCCTCCACTTT. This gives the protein CAWSVDSVNSPLHF.

CDR3 sequence: CATTRGGNTEAFF. The CDR3 DNA reads TGCGCCACGACTAGGGGAGGGAACACTGAAGCTTTCTTT. This sequence joins TRBV4-1 and TRBJ1-1; TRBD1 is a possible D gene (5 bases). Germline lookup yields CDR1 MGHRA and CDR2 YSYEKL. V was pared by 10 bases and J by 1 base, with 13 bases between. This CDR3 spans 13 amino acids.

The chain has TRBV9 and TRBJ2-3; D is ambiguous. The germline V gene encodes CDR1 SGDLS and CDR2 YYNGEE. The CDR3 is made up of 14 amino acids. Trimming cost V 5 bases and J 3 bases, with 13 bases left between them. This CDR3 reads CASSLLDSTDTQYF. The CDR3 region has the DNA TGTGCCAGCAGTCTTTTAGATTCTACAGATACGCAGTATTTT. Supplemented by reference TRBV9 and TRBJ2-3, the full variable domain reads DSGVTQTPKHLITATGQRVTLRCSPRSGDLSVYWYQQSLDQGLQFLIQYYNGEERAKGNILERFSAQQFPDLHSELNLSSLELGDSALYFCASSLLDSTDTQYFGPGTRLTVL.

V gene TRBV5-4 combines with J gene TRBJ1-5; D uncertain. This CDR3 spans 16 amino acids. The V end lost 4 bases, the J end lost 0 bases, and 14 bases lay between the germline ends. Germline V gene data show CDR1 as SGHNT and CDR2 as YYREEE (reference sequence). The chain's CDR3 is CASSTDGGGSNQPQHF. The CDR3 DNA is TGTGCCAGCAGCACCGACGGTGGAGGTAGCAATCAGCCCCAGCATTTT.

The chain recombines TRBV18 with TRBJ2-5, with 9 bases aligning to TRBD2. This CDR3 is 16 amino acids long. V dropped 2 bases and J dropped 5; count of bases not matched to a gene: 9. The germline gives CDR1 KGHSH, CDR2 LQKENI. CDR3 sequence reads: CASSPYGGGASETQYF. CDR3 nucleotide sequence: TGTGCCAGCTCACCATACGGCGGGGGGGCCTCTGAGACCCAGTACTTC.

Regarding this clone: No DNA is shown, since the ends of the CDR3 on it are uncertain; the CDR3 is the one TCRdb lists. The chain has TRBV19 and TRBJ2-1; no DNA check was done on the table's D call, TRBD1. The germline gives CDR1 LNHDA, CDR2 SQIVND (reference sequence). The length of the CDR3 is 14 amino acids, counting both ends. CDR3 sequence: CASSTSVGLDEQFF.

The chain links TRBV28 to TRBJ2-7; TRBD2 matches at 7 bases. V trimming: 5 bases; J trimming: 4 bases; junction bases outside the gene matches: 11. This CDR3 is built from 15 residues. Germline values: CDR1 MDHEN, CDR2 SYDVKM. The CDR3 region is CASSPSGTKGYEQYF. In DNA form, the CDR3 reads TGTGCCAGCAGTCCGTCCGGGACTAAGGGATACGAGCAGTACTTC. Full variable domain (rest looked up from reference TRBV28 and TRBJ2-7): DVKVTQSSRYLVKRTGEKVFLECVQDMDHENMFWYRQDPGLGLRLIYFSYDVKMKEKGDIPEGYSVSREKKERFSLILESASTNQTSMYLCASSPSGTKGYEQYFGPGTRLTVT.

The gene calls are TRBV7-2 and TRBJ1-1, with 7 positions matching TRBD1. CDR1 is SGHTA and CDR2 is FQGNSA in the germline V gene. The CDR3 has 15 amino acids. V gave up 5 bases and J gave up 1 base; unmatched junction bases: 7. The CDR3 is CASSTQGQPNTEAFF. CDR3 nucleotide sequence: TGTGCCAGCAGCACCCAGGGACAGCCGAACACTGAAGCTTTCTTT.

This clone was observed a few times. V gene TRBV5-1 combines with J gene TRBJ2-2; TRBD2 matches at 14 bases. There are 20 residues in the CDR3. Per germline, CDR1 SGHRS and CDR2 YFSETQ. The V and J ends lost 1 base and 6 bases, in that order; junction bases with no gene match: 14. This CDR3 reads CASSLRGLAGGSRGAGELFF. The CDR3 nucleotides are TGCGCCAGCAGCTTGCGAGGACTAGCGGGGGGCAGTCGTGGGGCCGGGGAGCTGTTTTTT.

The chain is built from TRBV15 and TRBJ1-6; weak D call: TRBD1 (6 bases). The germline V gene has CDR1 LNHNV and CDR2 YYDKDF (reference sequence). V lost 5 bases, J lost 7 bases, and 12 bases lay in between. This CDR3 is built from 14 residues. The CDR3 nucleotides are TGTGCCACCAGCCTAACAGGGTTGAATTCACCCCTCCACTTT. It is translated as CATSLTGLNSPLHF.

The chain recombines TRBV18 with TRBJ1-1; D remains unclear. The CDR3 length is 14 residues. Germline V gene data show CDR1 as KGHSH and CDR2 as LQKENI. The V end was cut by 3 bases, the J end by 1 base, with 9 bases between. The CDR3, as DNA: TGTGCCAGCTCACCTCGCGGGGAGAACACTGAAGCTTTCTTT. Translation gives CASSPRGENTEAFF.

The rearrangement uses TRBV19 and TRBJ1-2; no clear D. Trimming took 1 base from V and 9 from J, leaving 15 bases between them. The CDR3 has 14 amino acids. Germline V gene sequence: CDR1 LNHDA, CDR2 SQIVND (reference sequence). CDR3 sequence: CASSIVPQTSSYTF. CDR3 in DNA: TGTGCCAGTAGTATAGTCCCGCAAACTTCCAGCTACACCTTC.

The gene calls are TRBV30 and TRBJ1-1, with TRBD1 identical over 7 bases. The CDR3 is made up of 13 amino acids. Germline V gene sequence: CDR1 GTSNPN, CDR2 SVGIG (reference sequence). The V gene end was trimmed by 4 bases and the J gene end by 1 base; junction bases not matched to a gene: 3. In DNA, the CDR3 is TGTGCCTGGAATCGACAGGGGAACACTGAAGCTTTCTTT. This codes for CAWNRQGNTEAFF. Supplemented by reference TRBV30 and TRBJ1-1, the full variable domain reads SQTIHQWPATLVQPVGSPLSLECTVEGTSNPNLYWYRQAAGRGLQLLFYSVGIGQISSEVPQNLSASRPQDRQFILSSKKLLLSDSGFYLCAWNRQGNTEAFFGQGTRLTVV.

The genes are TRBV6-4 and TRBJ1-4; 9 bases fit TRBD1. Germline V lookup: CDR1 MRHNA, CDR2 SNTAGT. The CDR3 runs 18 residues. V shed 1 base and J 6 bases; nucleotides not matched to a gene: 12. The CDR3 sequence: CASSDFKLSGTGHEKLFF. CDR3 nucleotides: TGTGCCAGCAGTGACTTCAAACTTTCGGGGACAGGGCATGAAAAACTGTTTTTT.

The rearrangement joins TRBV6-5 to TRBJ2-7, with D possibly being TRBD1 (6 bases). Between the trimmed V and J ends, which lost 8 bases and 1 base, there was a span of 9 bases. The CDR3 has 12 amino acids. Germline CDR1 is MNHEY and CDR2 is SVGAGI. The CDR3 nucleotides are TGTGCCAGCGGCGACAGGTCCTACGAGCAGTACTTC. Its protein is CASGDRSYEQYF.

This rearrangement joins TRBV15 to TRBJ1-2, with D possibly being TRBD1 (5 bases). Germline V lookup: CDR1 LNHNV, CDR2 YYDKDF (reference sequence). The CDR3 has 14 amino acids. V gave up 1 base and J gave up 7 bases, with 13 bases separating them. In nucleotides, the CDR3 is TGTGCCACCAGCAGAGGTGGGGCGATGGGTGGCTACACCTTC. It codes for CATSRGGAMGGYTF.

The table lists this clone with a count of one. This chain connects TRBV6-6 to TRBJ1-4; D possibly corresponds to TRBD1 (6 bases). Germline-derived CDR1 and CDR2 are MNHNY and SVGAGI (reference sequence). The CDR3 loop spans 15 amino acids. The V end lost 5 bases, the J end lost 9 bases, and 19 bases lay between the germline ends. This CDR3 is CASSPIWADRKKLFF. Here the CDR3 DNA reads TGTGCCAGCAGTCCGATTTGGGCGGACAGAAAAAAACTGTTTTTT.

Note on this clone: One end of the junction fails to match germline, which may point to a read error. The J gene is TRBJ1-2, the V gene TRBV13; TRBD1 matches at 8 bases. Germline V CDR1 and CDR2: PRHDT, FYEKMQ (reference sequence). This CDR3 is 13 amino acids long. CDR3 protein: CASSLGQGAGYTF. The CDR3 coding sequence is TGTGCCAGCAGCCTAGGACAGGGTGCTGGCTACACCTTC.

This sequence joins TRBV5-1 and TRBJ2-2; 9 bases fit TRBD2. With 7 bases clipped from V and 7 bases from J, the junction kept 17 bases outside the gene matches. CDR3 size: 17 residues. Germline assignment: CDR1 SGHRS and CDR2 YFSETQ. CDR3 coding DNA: TGCGCCAGCCGCAGGGATTCAGGCGGGGGGGCCGTCGGGGAGCTGTTTTTT. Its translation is CASRRDSGGGAVGELFF.

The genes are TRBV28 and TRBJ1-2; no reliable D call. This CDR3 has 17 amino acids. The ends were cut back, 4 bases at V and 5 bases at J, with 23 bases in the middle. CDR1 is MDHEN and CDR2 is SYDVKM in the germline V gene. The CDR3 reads CASSSVLLGQAGYGYTF. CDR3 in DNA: TGTGCCAGCAGTTCCGTTTTACTTGGGCAAGCAGGATATGGCTACACCTTC.